The clone carrying this T cell receptor (beta chain) was counted a few times. Its antigen is currently unknown. V lost 3 bases and J 5 bases, leaving 8 bases between the germline ends. The CDR3 spans 12 residues. In germline, CDR1 is SGHTA, CDR2 FQGNSA. The sample belongs to a study of T cell repertoires in aging, cancer and after chemotherapy. Study-wide context: Clear clonal overlap appeared across healthy donor samples taken over several months to years. Overall study results and limits: Median generation probability rose over the chemotherapy interval in each cancer cohort, suggesting rebound thymic output. Age-matched healthy donors had significantly more diverse, less clonal blood TCR repertoires than untreated cancer patients.

TCR beta rearrangements were amplified from peripheral blood genomic DNA. Multiplex touch-down PCR with TRB-A/B primers amplified rearranged V-D-J TRB sequences. TCRdb reprocessed the multiplex PCR reads with MiXCR, giving one entry per CDR3 protein. The sample includes 2,000 to 2,500 distinct CDR3 sequences, roughly 30% of them seen just once. Sequenced sample: blood. The receptor's source is a human donor in good health. This chain joins TRBV7-2 and TRBJ2-7; D remains unclear. The DNA for the CDR3 is TGTGCCAGCAGCTTTAGGGCCCACGAGCAGTACTTC. As protein: CASSFRAHEQYF.